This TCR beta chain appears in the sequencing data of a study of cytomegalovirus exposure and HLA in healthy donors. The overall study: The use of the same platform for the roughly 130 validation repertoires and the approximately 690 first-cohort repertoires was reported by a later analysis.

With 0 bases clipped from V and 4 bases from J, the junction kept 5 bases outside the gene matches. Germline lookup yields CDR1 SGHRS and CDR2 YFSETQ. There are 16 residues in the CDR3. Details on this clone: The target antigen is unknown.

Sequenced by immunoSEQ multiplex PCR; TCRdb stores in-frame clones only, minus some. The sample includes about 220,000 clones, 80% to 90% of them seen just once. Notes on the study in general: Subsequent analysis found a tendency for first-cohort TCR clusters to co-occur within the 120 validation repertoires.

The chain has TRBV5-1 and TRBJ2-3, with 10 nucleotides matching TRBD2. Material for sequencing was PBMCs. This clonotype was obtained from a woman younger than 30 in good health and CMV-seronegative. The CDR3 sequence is CASSLAAGGPSDTQYF. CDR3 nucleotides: TGCGCCAGCAGCTTGGCAGCGGGAGGGCCATCAGATACGCAGTATTTT.